This entry lists 22 T cell receptor beta chains sequenced from one sample in a study of OX40 agonist ivuxolimab in advanced cancers. Profiled with immunoSEQ multiplex PCR; TCRdb holds only in-frame clones, not every one. The sample lists tens of thousands of clones; about four fifths were seen once. Material: CD4+ or CD8+ T cells sorted from blood, obtained in a trial of the OX40 agonist ivuxolimab. These receptors all come from an adult with an advanced solid tumor such as melanoma, head and neck, liver or kidney cancer.

The chain's CDR3 is CASELRGANTDTQYF. CDR3 in DNA: TGCGCCAGCGAATTGCGGGGGGCCAACACAGATACGCAGTATTTT. The genes are TRBV5-1 and TRBJ2-3, with TRBD2 matching over 8 bases. The V segment lost 7 bases and the J segment 2 bases; nucleotides outside the gene matches: 9. Germline V lookup: CDR1 SGHRS, CDR2 YFSETQ. The CDR3 length is 15 residues.

This chain joins TRBV27 and TRBJ1-5, with a weak D call TRBD1 (5 bases). Per germline, CDR1 MNHEY and CDR2 SMNVEV (reference sequence). This CDR3 spans 12 amino acids. Trimming left V 5 bases short and J 9 bases short, with 11 bases between. The CDR3 protein is CASSPRGGPQHF. Written as DNA, the CDR3 is TGTGCCAGCAGTCCCCGGGGGGGGCCCCAGCATTTT.

This chain links TRBV10-2 with TRBJ1-4, with D unclear. Between the trimmed V and J ends, which lost 0 bases and 6 bases, there was a span of 14 bases. This CDR3 region has 16 residues. Germline values: CDR1 WSHSY, CDR2 SAAADI. The CDR3 protein is CASSESLQYVDEKLFF. The CDR3, as DNA: TGCGCCAGCAGTGAGTCTCTACAGTATGTGGATGAAAAACTGTTTTTT.

This CDR3 is CASSLGQEGPGELFF. In nucleotides, the CDR3 is TGTGCCAGCAGCTTAGGACAGGAGGGGCCCGGGGAGCTGTTTTTT. The chain couples TRBV7-2 to TRBJ2-2, with D perhaps matching TRBD1 or TRBD2 (6 bases each). Trimming cost V 1 base and J 6 bases, with 12 bases left between them. The CDR3 extends over 15 amino acids. CDR1 is SGHTA, CDR2 FQGNSA, per germline.

V is TRBV19 and J is TRBJ2-3, with 9 bases fitting TRBD2. The length of the CDR3 is 16 residues. J gave up 0 bases and V 5 bases, and 6 bases lay outside the gene matches. Germline V CDR1 and CDR2: LNHDA, SQIVND (reference sequence). As DNA, the CDR3 is TGTGCCAGTAGTTCCTACGCGGGAGGGAGCACAGATACGCAGTATTTT. Its translation: CASSSYAGGSTDTQYF. The entire variable domain, with the rest obtained from reference TRBV19 and TRBJ2-3, is as follows: DGGITQSPKYLFRKEGQNVTLSCEQNLNHDAMYWYRQDPGQGLRLIYYSQIVNDFQKGDIAEGYSVSREKKESFPLTVTSAQKNPTAFYLCASSSYAGGSTDTQYFGPGTRLTVL.

This chain uses TRBV19 with TRBJ2-5, with D hard to call. The CDR3 length is 12 residues. Germline assignment: CDR1 LNHDA and CDR2 SQIVND (reference sequence). V lost 1 base and J 2 bases, leaving 2 bases between the germline ends. CDR3 region: CASSIGQETQYF. CDR3 bases: TGTGCCAGTAGTATAGGACAAGAGACCCAGTACTTC.

The genes are TRBV5-6 and TRBJ1-1; TRBD1 aligns across 9 bases. Germline V gene lookup returns CDR1 SGHDT and CDR2 YYEEEE. V was clipped by 4 bases and J by 0 bases; unmatched bases: 10. The CDR3 has 17 residues. The CDR3 DNA follows: TGTGCCAGCAGCCGCTACGCGGGACAGGGAATGAACACTGAAGCTTTCTTT. This translates into CASSRYAGQGMNTEAFF. The complete variable domain, with remaining parts taken from reference TRBV5-6 and TRBJ1-1, reads DAGVTQSPTHLIKTRGQQVTLRCSPKSGHDTVSWYQQALGQGPQFIFQYYEEEERQRGNFPDRFSGHQFPNYSSELNVNALLLGDSALYLCASSRYAGQGMNTEAFFGQGTRLTVV.

This clone was seen only a few times. The CDR3 sequence: CAWSVTGQGYTF. The CDR3 DNA is TGTGCCTGGAGTGTGACAGGGCAAGGCTACACCTTC. The genes are TRBV30 and TRBJ1-2; 7 nucleotides align to TRBD1. V dropped 0 bases and J dropped 8; count of bases not matched to a gene: 3. Per the germline V gene, CDR1 is GTSNPN and CDR2 is SVGIG (reference sequence). There are 12 residues in the CDR3.

The chain joins TRBV5-4 to TRBJ2-1; the match to TRBD2 covers 13 bases. Germline V CDR1 and CDR2: SGHNT, YYREEE (reference sequence). V was clipped by 4 bases and J by 4 bases; unmatched bases: 5. The CDR3 contains 16 residues. CDR3 nucleotides: TGTGCCAGCAGCCTATCACTAGCGGGAGGGTACAATGAGCAGTTCTTC. Protein product: CASSLSLAGGYNEQFF.

The CDR3 nucleotides are TGTGCCAGTAGTTTTGGGCAGTGGGAGGAAAAACTGTTTTTT. Its protein is CASSFGQWEEKLFF. This sequence joins TRBV19 and TRBJ1-4; no reliable D call. The CDR3 is 14 residues long. The V gene's germline CDR1 is LNHDA and CDR2 SQIVND (reference sequence). Trimming cost V 5 bases and J 8 bases, with 15 bases left between them.

This clone was seen only once. V and J are TRBV2 and TRBJ1-2; D gene unclear. Between the trimmed V and J ends, which lost 4 bases and 4 bases, there was a span of 13 bases. The CDR3 is 14 residues long. Germline V gene sequence: CDR1 SNHLY, CDR2 FYNNEI. CDR3 protein: CASSAPPALYGYTF. CDR3 sequence (DNA): TGTGCCAGCAGTGCCCCTCCGGCCCTCTATGGCTACACCTTC.

The J gene is TRBJ1-1, the V gene TRBV19; no clear D. Trimming cost V 3 bases and J 0 bases, with 5 bases left between them. This CDR3 is 13 amino acids long. Germline V gene lookup returns CDR1 LNHDA and CDR2 SQIVND (reference sequence). CDR3 DNA: TGTGCCAGTAGTATGTCGGTGAACACTGAAGCTTTCTTT. It translates to CASSMSVNTEAFF.

V usage is TRBV18 and J usage is TRBJ2-4; 7 bases map to TRBD1. The J segment lost 3 bases and the V segment lost 0 bases, leaving 5 bases of the junction unmatched. CDR3 length: 16 residues. The germline gives CDR1 KGHSH, CDR2 LQKENI. CDR3 in amino acids: CASSPPSTGDKNIQYF. The CDR3 DNA reads TGTGCCAGCTCACCACCTTCCACAGGGGACAAAAACATTCAGTACTTC.

The chain is built from TRBV30 and TRBJ2-5; no reliable D call. Germline values: CDR1 GTSNPN, CDR2 SVGIG (reference sequence). The CDR3 has 14 amino acids. The V gene lost 0 bases and the J gene lost 1 base, with 9 bases spanning the gap. The CDR3 loop reads CAWSVKGSQETQYF. DNA for the CDR3: TGTGCCTGGAGTGTAAAGGGATCCCAAGAGACCCAGTACTTC.

The chain combines TRBV4-1 with TRBJ1-5; D uncertain. The CDR3 has 15 amino acids. Germline CDR1 and CDR2: MGHRA and YSYEKL. Trimming left V 2 bases short and J 4 bases short, with 12 bases between. The CDR3 DNA sequence: TGCGCCAGCAGCCAAAAGTCCCCCGGGAATCAGCCCCAGCATTTT. Amino acids: CASSQKSPGNQPQHF.

This chain links TRBV27 with TRBJ1-1; D ambiguous. The germline V gene encodes CDR1 MNHEY and CDR2 SMNVEV (reference sequence). This CDR3 is 15 amino acids long. The V and J ends lost 5 bases and 1 base respectively, with 14 bases between them. The CDR3 coding sequence is TGTGCCAGCAGTCGTTCCGGACGGAGGAACACTGAAGCTTTCTTT. Its translation: CASSRSGRRNTEAFF.

V and J are TRBV18 and TRBJ2-7; 10 bases line up with TRBD1. After removal of 8 bases from V and 6 bases from J, the junction contained 7 bases not matched to a gene. CDR1 is KGHSH and CDR2 is LQKENI in the germline V gene. CDR3 size: 13 residues. CDR3 in DNA: TGTGCCAGCGGACAGGGGGGATCCCTCGAGCAGTACTTC. Its protein is CASGQGGSLEQYF.

This chain links TRBV2 with TRBJ1-2; a weak D match, TRBD1 (6 bases). CDR1 is SNHLY, CDR2 FYNNEI, per germline. The CDR3 runs to 15 residues. V dropped 5 bases and J dropped 7 bases, with 20 bases sitting between them. The CDR3 sequence is CASSRFTGTAGGYTF. In DNA, the CDR3 is TGTGCCAGCAGTCGATTCACAGGGACGGCCGGTGGCTACACCTTC.

The rearrangement joins TRBV29-1 to TRBJ1-1; D may be TRBD1 (6 bases). V gave up 4 bases and J gave up 4 bases, with 16 bases separating them. The CDR3 contains 14 residues. CDR1 is SQVTM and CDR2 is ANQGSEA in the germline V gene. The CDR3 spells CSVAPGEVSTEAFF. The CDR3 nucleotides are TGCAGCGTTGCCCCAGGGGAAGTGAGCACTGAAGCTTTCTTT.

This clone appeared a few times. The chain is built from TRBV11-2 and TRBJ2-7; TRBD1 or TRBD2 may be the D gene (5 bases each). CDR3 length: 17 amino acids. Trimming shortened V by 5 bases and J by 2 bases, and 22 bases separated the two germline ends. The germline CDR1 and CDR2 sequences are SGHAT and FQNNGV. The CDR3 DNA reads TGTGCCAGCAGCCAATTCCCGAGGGGCCCCGCCACCTACGAGCAGTACTTC. Protein: CASSQFPRGPATYEQYF.

The chain has TRBV6-6 and TRBJ2-1; a weak D match, TRBD1 (6 bases). This CDR3 comprises 11 residues. Germline loops: CDR1 MNHNY, CDR2 SVGAGI (reference sequence). Trimming cost V 5 bases and J 13 bases, with 12 bases left between them. CDR3 protein: CASSTGSEQFF. As DNA, the CDR3 is TGTGCCAGCAGTACAGGGTCGGAACAGTTCTTC.

The chain couples TRBV5-1 to TRBJ2-6; no reliable D call. Germline values: CDR1 SGHRS, CDR2 YFSETQ. V was pared by 0 bases and J by 4 bases, with 14 bases between. CDR3 length equals 17 residues. CDR3 sequence: CASSLALGSGGANVLTF. CDR3 in DNA: TGCGCCAGCAGCTTGGCCCTGGGTTCAGGAGGGGCCAACGTCCTGACTTTC.